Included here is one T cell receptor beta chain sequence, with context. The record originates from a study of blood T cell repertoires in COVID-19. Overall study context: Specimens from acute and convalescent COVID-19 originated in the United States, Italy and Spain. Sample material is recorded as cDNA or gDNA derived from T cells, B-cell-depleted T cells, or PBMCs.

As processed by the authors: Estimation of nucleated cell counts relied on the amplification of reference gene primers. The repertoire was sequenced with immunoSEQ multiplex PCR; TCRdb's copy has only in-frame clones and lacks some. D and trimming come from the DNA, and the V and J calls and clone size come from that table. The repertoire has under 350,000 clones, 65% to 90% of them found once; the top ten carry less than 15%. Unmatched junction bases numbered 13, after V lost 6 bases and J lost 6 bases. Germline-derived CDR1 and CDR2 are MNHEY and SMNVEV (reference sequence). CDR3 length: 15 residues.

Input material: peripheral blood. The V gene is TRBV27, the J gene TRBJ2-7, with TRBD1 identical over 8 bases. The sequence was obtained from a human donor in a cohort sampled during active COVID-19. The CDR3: CASSVNVGQGGEQYF. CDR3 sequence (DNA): TGTGCCAGCAGCGTCAACGTTGGACAGGGCGGCGAGCAGTACTTC.